The rows below give T cell receptor beta chains drawn from one sample of a study of control samples from healthy donors and cancer patients. Data came from immunoSEQ multiplex PCR; TCRdb stores just in-frame clones and leaves some out. Found here are more than 100,000 clones, approximately 90% of them singletons; the top ten hold 7.8%. Sequencing input: blood. Receptor source: a woman aged 18-29 years in good health. Each CDR3 is given with its conserved first and last residue. A D gene is named only where the DNA matches it firmly. Expanded clones get a size class; other rows say once, few or many, or leave the size out.

J gene: TRBJ2-1
clone size: .
D gene: TRBD2
V gene: TRBV4-3
CDR3 DNA: TGCGCCAGCAGCCAAGCTCACACCGGGACTAGCGGCCACAATGAGCAGTTCTTC
CDR3 protein: CASSQAHTGTSGHNEQFF

J gene: TRBJ2-4
clone size: .
D gene: .
V gene: TRBV28
CDR3 DNA: TGTGCCAGCAGTTCCCAGCGGTTAGCCAAAAACATTCAGTACTTC
CDR3 protein: CASSSQRLAKNIQYF

J gene: TRBJ1-5
clone size: .
D gene: .
V gene: TRBV27
CDR3 DNA: TGTGCCAGCAGTTTATCTATTAGCAATCAGCCCCAGCATTTT
CDR3 protein: CASSLSISNQPQHF

J gene: TRBJ1-1
clone size: .
D gene: TRBD1
V gene: TRBV5-4
CDR3 DNA: TGTGCCAGCAGCTTGGGGACAGGGAACACTGAAGCTTTCTTT
CDR3 protein: CASSLGTGNTEAFF

J gene: TRBJ1-1
clone size: .
D gene: TRBD1
V gene: TRBV27
CDR3 DNA: TGTGCCAGCAGCAGCCCAACAGGGGGGAACACTGAAGCTTTCTTT
CDR3 protein: CASSSPTGGNTEAFF

J gene: TRBJ1-3
clone size: .
D gene: .
V gene: TRBV4-1
CDR3 DNA: TGCGCCAGCAGCCAAGACGCGGGGGGTGGAAACACCATATATTTT
CDR3 protein: CASSQDAGGGNTIYF

J gene: TRBJ1-3
clone size: .
D gene: .
V gene: TRBV5-8
CDR3 DNA: TGTGCCAGCACCGGATACCGGGGAGGCTCTGGAAACACCATATATTTT
CDR3 protein: CASTGYRGGSGNTIYF

J gene: TRBJ2-2
clone size: .
D gene: .
V gene: TRBV7-9
CDR3 DNA: TGTGCCAGCAGCTTAGCCGGATTCACCGGGGAGCTGTTTTTT
CDR3 protein: CASSLAGFTGELFF

J gene: TRBJ2-7
clone size: .
D gene: .
V gene: TRBV6-6
CDR3 DNA: TGTGCCAGCAGGCAAAGATACGAGCAGTACTTC
CDR3 protein: CASRQRYEQYF

J gene: TRBJ2-5
clone size: .
D gene: .
V gene: TRBV29-1
CDR3 DNA: TGCAGCGTTGAAAGGGGGCAAGAGACCCAGTACTTC
CDR3 protein: CSVERGQETQYF

J gene: TRBJ2-1
clone size: .
D gene: TRBD2
V gene: TRBV28
CDR3 DNA: TGTGCCAGCAGCCCGACTAGCGGGGGACCTGGAGGCGGCGAGCAGTTCTTC
CDR3 protein: CASSPTSGGPGGGEQFF

J gene: TRBJ2-1
clone size: .
D gene: TRBD2
V gene: TRBV7-2
CDR3 DNA: TGTGCCAGCAGCTTAGTCGGGACTAGCGGGTGGGGCAATGAGCAGTTCTTC
CDR3 protein: CASSLVGTSGWGNEQFF

J gene: TRBJ1-1
clone size: .
D gene: TRBD1
V gene: TRBV7-2
CDR3 DNA: TGTGCCAGCAGCTTACGGACAGGGAACACTGAAGCTTTCTTT
CDR3 protein: CASSLRTGNTEAFF

J gene: TRBJ1-1
clone size: .
D gene: .
V gene: TRBV7-9
CDR3 DNA: TGTGCCAGCAGCTTCACAGGTCAGGGCACTGAAGCTTTCTTT
CDR3 protein: CASSFTGQGTEAFF

J gene: TRBJ1-6
clone size: .
D gene: .
V gene: TRBV6-5
CDR3 DNA: TGTGCCAGCAATTCCGGAAGGGCACCCCTCCACTTT
CDR3 protein: CASNSGRAPLHF

J gene: TRBJ2-2
clone size: .
D gene: .
V gene: TRBV7-6
CDR3 DNA: TGTGCCAGCAGCCGCGGCACGAACACCGGGGAGCTGTTTTTT
CDR3 protein: CASSRGTNTGELFF

J gene: TRBJ1-1
clone size: .
D gene: TRBD1
V gene: TRBV6-5
CDR3 DNA: TGTGCCAGCAGTAATCACAGGGGCCGGAACACTGAAGCTTTCTTT
CDR3 protein: CASSNHRGRNTEAFF

J gene: TRBJ1-4
clone size: .
D gene: .
V gene: TRBV13
CDR3 DNA: TGTGCCAGCAGCTTCTCGACAGCTAATGAAAAACTGTTTTTT
CDR3 protein: CASSFSTANEKLFF

J gene: TRBJ2-1
clone size: .
D gene: .
V gene: TRBV5-1
CDR3 DNA: TGCGCCAGCAGCTTGGAAGTGGGATCCTACAATGAGCAGTTCTTC
CDR3 protein: CASSLEVGSYNEQFF

J gene: TRBJ1-1
clone size: .
D gene: .
V gene: TRBV6-6
CDR3 DNA: TGTGCCAGCAGTTACAAAGTGGCCCCAGAAGCTTTCTTT
CDR3 protein: CASSYKVAPEAFF

J gene: TRBJ1-4
clone size: few
D gene: .
V gene: TRBV6-1
CDR3 DNA: TGTGCCAGCAGTGACAGCAGGTGGGGAAAACTGTTTTTT
CDR3 protein: CASSDSRWGKLFF

J gene: TRBJ2-3
clone size: .
D gene: TRBD2
V gene: TRBV6-2/TRBV6-3
CDR3 DNA: TGTGCCAGCAGTTACGGAGCGGGGGGCACAGATACGCAGTATTTT
CDR3 protein: CASSYGAGGTDTQYF

J gene: TRBJ1-1
clone size: once
D gene: .
V gene: TRBV19
CDR3 DNA: TGTGCCAGTAGTCGGAAGTTGTCAGGGAGGGGCACTGAAGCTTTCTTT
CDR3 protein: CASSRKLSGRGTEAFF

J gene: TRBJ1-4
clone size: .
D gene: TRBD1
V gene: TRBV6-5
CDR3 DNA: TGTGCCAGCAGTTACCGAAAACAGGGGTTAGGGGAAAAACTGTTTTTT
CDR3 protein: CASSYRKQGLGEKLFF

J gene: TRBJ1-2
clone size: .
D gene: .
V gene: TRBV12-3/TRBV12-4
CDR3 DNA: TGTGCCAGCAGTGGAGGGAACTATGGCTACACCTTC
CDR3 protein: CASSGGNYGYTF

J gene: TRBJ2-3
clone size: .
D gene: .
V gene: TRBV4-1
CDR3 DNA: TGCGCCAGCAGCCAGATCGCGTACGGGTACGATACGCAGTATTTT
CDR3 protein: CASSQIAYGYDTQYF

J gene: TRBJ2-7
clone size: .
D gene: .
V gene: TRBV30
CDR3 DNA: TGTGCCTGGAGCTCGTCCGCGGCGCGGGACTACGAGCAGTACTTC
CDR3 protein: CAWSSSAARDYEQYF

J gene: TRBJ2-2
clone size: .
D gene: .
V gene: TRBV30
CDR3 DNA: TGTGCCTGGCTATCCGGACCGAAGGACACCGGGGAGCTGTTTTTT
CDR3 protein: CAWLSGPKDTGELFF

J gene: TRBJ1-1
clone size: .
D gene: .
V gene: TRBV27
CDR3 DNA: TGTGCCAGCAGTGTGAAAGACAGATTTAGTGAAGCTTTCTTT
CDR3 protein: CASSVKDRFSEAFF

J gene: TRBJ2-1
clone size: .
D gene: .
V gene: TRBV29-1
CDR3 DNA: TGCAGCGTTGACAGGTCGCCCTACAATGAGCAGTTCTTC
CDR3 protein: CSVDRSPYNEQFF

J gene: TRBJ1-6
clone size: .
D gene: .
V gene: TRBV27
CDR3 DNA: TGTGCCAGCCTACAGGGTAATCCAAGGAATTCACCCCTCCACTTT
CDR3 protein: CASLQGNPRNSPLHF

J gene: TRBJ2-2
clone size: .
D gene: .
V gene: TRBV7-2
CDR3 DNA: TGTGCCAGCAGCTTAAGTAGCGGGAACACCGGGGAGCTGTTTTTT
CDR3 protein: CASSLSSGNTGELFF

J gene: TRBJ2-1
clone size: once
D gene: .
V gene: TRBV30
CDR3 DNA: TGTGCCACCATGGTAGCGGATTCCTACAATGAGCAGTTCTTC
CDR3 protein: CATMVADSYNEQFF

J gene: TRBJ2-3
clone size: .
D gene: TRBD1
V gene: TRBV10-3
CDR3 DNA: TGTGCCATCAGTATCGACAGGGGCACAGATACGCAGTATTTT
CDR3 protein: CAISIDRGTDTQYF

J gene: TRBJ1-2
clone size: once
D gene: TRBD1
V gene: TRBV27
CDR3 DNA: TGTGCCAGCAGTATAACACAGGGGCCGGTTTATGGCTACACCTTC
CDR3 protein: CASSITQGPVYGYTF

J gene: TRBJ2-7
clone size: .
D gene: TRBD1
V gene: TRBV5-6
CDR3 DNA: TGTGCCAGCAGCTTGGGACAGGGATCCCGCGAGCAGTACTTC
CDR3 protein: CASSLGQGSREQYF

J gene: TRBJ1-1
clone size: .
D gene: .
V gene: TRBV27
CDR3 DNA: TGTGCCAGCAGGGTAGCTGACATGAACACTGAAGCTTTCTTT
CDR3 protein: CASRVADMNTEAFF

J gene: TRBJ1-1
clone size: .
D gene: .
V gene: TRBV11-3
CDR3 DNA: TGTGCCAGCAGCTTAGAGTTGTTAGCAGGGGCCACCCCTTATTCTAACACTGAAGCTTTCTTT
CDR3 protein: CASSLELLAGATPYSNTEAFF

J gene: TRBJ1-2
clone size: .
D gene: TRBD1
V gene: TRBV4-3
CDR3 DNA: TGCGCCAGCAGCCAAGATCTGGGACAGGGGGCTAGGGACTATGGCTACACCTTC
CDR3 protein: CASSQDLGQGARDYGYTF

J gene: TRBJ2-6
clone size: few
D gene: .
V gene: TRBV3-1/TRBV3-2
CDR3 DNA: TGTGCCAGCAGCCACCGTACCTCTGGGGCCAACGTCCTGACTTTC
CDR3 protein: CASSHRTSGANVLTF